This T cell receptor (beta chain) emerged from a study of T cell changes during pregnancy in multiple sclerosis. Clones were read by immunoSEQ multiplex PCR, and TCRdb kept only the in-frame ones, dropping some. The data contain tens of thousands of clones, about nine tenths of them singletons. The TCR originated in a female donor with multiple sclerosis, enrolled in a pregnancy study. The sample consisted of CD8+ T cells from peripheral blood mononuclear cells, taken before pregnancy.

CDR3 nucleotides: TGTGCCAGCAGTGGGACAGATCAAGAGACCCAGTACTTC. This encodes CASSGTDQETQYF. The chain recombines TRBV2 with TRBJ2-5; a possible D gene is TRBD1 (6 bases). Trimming cost V 4 bases and J 2 bases, with 8 bases left between them. Germline assignment: CDR1 SNHLY and CDR2 FYNNEI. There are 13 residues in the CDR3.